One sample yielded the 19 T cell receptor beta chains listed below, sequenced in a study of CD8 T cells in Susac syndrome. Reverse transcription of about 0.45 to 1 ug RNA used random hexamers. TCRdb reanalysed the immunoSEQ multiplex PCR reads using MiXCR and keeps one entry per CDR3 protein. The sample holds some 450,000 distinct CDR3 sequences, around 83% seen once. Material: CD8+ T cells from PBMCs. The receptors come from a human donor with multiple sclerosis.

The chain couples TRBV19 to TRBJ1-1, with unresolved D. The length of the CDR3 is 14 residues. Trimming shortened V by 6 bases and J by 2 bases, and 13 bases separated the two germline ends. Germline V gene sequence: CDR1 LNHDA, CDR2 SQIVND (reference sequence). For the CDR3, the DNA is TGTGCCAGTAGCCCCATGAGCGAAAACACTGAAGCTTTCTTT. Encoded protein: CASSPMSENTEAFF.

A single count supports this clonotype. V is TRBV29-1 and J is TRBJ2-7; the match to TRBD2 covers 9 bases. The CDR3 has 16 amino acids. V trimming: 3 bases; J trimming: 2 bases; junction bases outside the gene matches: 11. The germline V gene encodes CDR1 SQVTM and CDR2 ANQGSEA. CDR3 amino acids: CSVEVAGALPTYEQYF. CDR3 DNA: TGCAGCGTTGAGGTAGCGGGGGCCCTCCCTACCTACGAGCAGTACTTC.

This chain links TRBV4-1 with TRBJ2-1, with D possibly matching TRBD2 (7 bases). CDR1 is MGHRA, CDR2 YSYEKL, per germline. Trimming stripped 5 bases from V and 1 base from J, with 15 bases between. This CDR3 has 16 residues. The CDR3 spells CASSDGGGASYNEQFF. CDR3 DNA: TGCGCCAGCAGCGATGGAGGGGGGGCTTCCTACAATGAGCAGTTCTTC.

The chain recombines TRBV27 with TRBJ2-2, with D tentatively TRBD1 or TRBD2 (6 bases each). Trimming pared 3 bases from V and 3 bases from J, leaving 11 bases between. This CDR3 has 15 residues. Germline V gene data show CDR1 as MNHEY and CDR2 as SMNVEV (reference sequence). The CDR3 region has the DNA TGTGCCAGCAGTTTTAGGAGGGGGTACACCGGGGAGCTGTTTTTT. It codes for CASSFRRGYTGELFF.

The chain employs TRBV9 and TRBJ2-1; 7 nucleotides agree with TRBD1. The CDR3 spans 14 residues. CDR1 and CDR2 from the germline V gene are SGDLS and YYNGEE. The trim removed 2 bases at V and 6 bases at J, leaving 5 bases unmatched. The CDR3 here is CASSVTGLGNEQFF. The CDR3, as DNA: TGTGCCAGCAGCGTGACAGGGCTGGGCAATGAGCAGTTCTTC.

This sequence joins TRBV7-9 and TRBJ2-3; D is unclear. The CDR3 contains 14 residues. V lost 6 bases, J lost 0 bases, and 10 bases lay in between. CDR1 is SEHNR, CDR2 FQNEAQ, per germline (reference sequence). CDR3 sequence: CASRATPSTDTQYF. CDR3 coding DNA: TGTGCCAGCAGGGCGACCCCTAGCACAGATACGCAGTATTTT.

The V call is TRBV10-2, the J call TRBJ2-7; 8 bases are shared with TRBD2. CDR3 length: 13 amino acids. Germline loops: CDR1 WSHSY, CDR2 SAAADI. V dropped 7 bases and J dropped 3; count of bases not matched to a gene: 5. CDR3 protein: CASNPAGDYEQYF. The CDR3 DNA reads as TGCGCCAGCAACCCAGCGGGGGACTACGAGCAGTACTTC.

The CDR3 here is CSVEGDGYEQYF. CDR3 sequence (DNA): TGCAGCGTTGAGGGGGACGGCTACGAGCAGTACTTC. V gene TRBV29-1 combines with J gene TRBJ2-7; TRBD1 or TRBD2 may be the D gene (5 bases each). CDR1 and CDR2 (germline): SQVTM, ANQGSEA. The V gene lost 3 bases and the J gene lost 3 bases, with 9 bases spanning the gap. This CDR3 contains 12 residues.

CDR3 residues: CASSQRTGGAYEQYF. As DNA, the CDR3 is TGCGCCAGCAGCCAACGGACAGGGGGTGCTTACGAGCAGTACTTC. The rearrangement joins TRBV4-1 to TRBJ2-7; 10 nucleotides agree with TRBD1. The CDR3 is 15 residues long. V lost 2 bases, J lost 4 bases, and 5 bases stayed unmatched. Per the germline V gene, CDR1 is MGHRA and CDR2 is YSYEKL.

The chain links TRBV5-1 to TRBJ2-7, with D possibly being TRBD2 (6 bases). Germline CDR1 is SGHRS and CDR2 is YFSETQ. The CDR3 length is 14 residues. With 0 bases removed from V and 2 bases from J, the gap between germline ends came to 9 bases. CDR3 coding DNA: TGCGCCAGCAGCTTGGGCGGGAAAACCTACGAGCAGTACTTC. Its translation: CASSLGGKTYEQYF.

Worth noting for this clonotype: A clone one base away is much larger, so this may be a read error. The chain has TRBV10-3 and TRBJ2-2; no reliable D call. V shed 5 bases and J shed 2 bases, with 3 bases lying between them. The CDR3 has 12 residues. Germline CDR1 reads ENHRY; CDR2 reads SYGVKD. CDR3 amino acids: CAISLNTGELFF. The CDR3 DNA follows: TGTGCCATCAGTTTAAACACCGGGGAGCTGTTTTTT.

This rearrangement joins TRBV29-1 to TRBJ2-7; D may be TRBD1 (6 bases). This CDR3 is built from 14 residues. V lost 4 bases, J lost 2 bases, and 15 bases lay in between. CDR1 is SQVTM and CDR2 is ANQGSEA in the germline V gene. The CDR3, as DNA: TGCAGCGTTGCTACAGGGAATGGGCCCTACGAGCAGTACTTC. Its translation: CSVATGNGPYEQYF.

The V gene is TRBV11-2, the J gene TRBJ2-1; the D is unclear. There are 11 residues in the CDR3. The ends were cut back, 6 bases at V and 5 bases at J, with 5 bases in the middle. Germline CDR1 reads SGHAT; CDR2 reads FQNNGV. The CDR3 is CASRHDNEQFF. The CDR3 DNA reads TGTGCCAGCAGACACGACAATGAGCAGTTCTTC.

This clonotype has only a few counts. CDR3 nucleotides: TGTGCCAGCAGCCACCCAGGCTGGGACATTCAGTACTTC. It encodes CASSHPGWDIQYF. V is TRBV7-9 and J is TRBJ2-4; D ambiguous. Trimming stripped 5 bases from V and 8 bases from J, with 13 bases between. Germline V gene lookup returns CDR1 SEHNR and CDR2 FQNEAQ (reference sequence). The CDR3 sequence is 13 residues long.

The rearrangement links TRBV4-1 to TRBJ2-7; possible D gene TRBD1, 5 bases. CDR3 length equals 15 residues. V lost 2 bases, J lost 6 bases, and 17 bases lay in between. From germline, CDR1 is MGHRA and CDR2 YSYEKL. CDR3 loop: CASSQRTPGLGEQYF. The CDR3 bases are TGCGCCAGCAGCCAACGTACTCCAGGGTTAGGCGAGCAGTACTTC.

This chain connects TRBV5-4 to TRBJ2-1, with TRBD2 matching 15 bases. The J segment lost 6 bases and the V segment lost 3 bases, leaving 1 base of the junction unmatched. The CDR3 length is 15 residues. Germline V gives CDR1 SGHNT, CDR2 YYREEE (reference sequence). The DNA of the CDR3 is TGTGCCAGCAGCTGGGGACTAGCGGGGGGCAATGAGCAGTTCTTC. It codes for CASSWGLAGGNEQFF.

The chain joins TRBV12-3 or TRBV12-4 to TRBJ1-1; weak D call: TRBD1 (6 bases). The CDR3 sequence is 16 residues long. The V gene lost 3 bases and the J gene lost 5 bases, with 19 bases spanning the gap. The CDR3 DNA follows: TGTGCCAGCAGTTTCGACCCGGCAGGGGCTAGGACTGAAGCTTTCTTT. Translation gives CASSFDPAGARTEAFF.

The rearrangement uses TRBV29-1 and TRBJ2-1; TRBD2 matches at 7 bases. V lost 4 bases to trimming and J lost 7 bases; unmatched junction nucleotides: 7. Germline V CDR1 and CDR2: SQVTM, ANQGSEA. The CDR3 length is 13 residues. The DNA of the CDR3 is TGCAGCGTTGGGGCGGGAGTGGGGAATGAGCAGTTCTTC. Its translation: CSVGAGVGNEQFF.

V usage is TRBV9 and J usage is TRBJ2-1; 9 nucleotides agree with TRBD1. Trimming at V came to 4 bases and at J to 7 bases, leaving 12 bases not matched to a gene. CDR1 and CDR2 from the germline V gene are SGDLS and YYNGEE. The CDR3 consists of 16 residues. For the CDR3, the DNA is TGTGCCAGCAGCCCCCGAGCCGGGACAGGGTATAATGAGCAGTTCTTC. Its protein product is CASSPRAGTGYNEQFF.